These 17 T cell receptor beta chains were sequenced from one sample in a study of shared clonotypes between healthy human individuals. TCRdb's copy holds only in-frame clones and misses some; the assay was immunoSEQ multiplex PCR. The sample lists more than 2,000,000 clones, roughly 92% occurring once. Sequenced input: naive CD4+ T cells sorted from blood. Subset defined: CD45RA+ positively selected. The receptor source for this set is a man younger than 30 in good health.

This clone was seen a handful of times. The gene calls are TRBV7-2 and TRBJ2-1; TRBD1 agrees at 9 bases. This CDR3 contains 13 residues. V lost 1 base, J lost 12 bases, and 4 bases stayed unmatched. Germline-derived CDR1 and CDR2 are SGHTA and FQGNSA. The CDR3 bases are TGTGCCAGCAGCTTAGGCCCGGACAGGGGGCAGTTCTTC. This encodes CASSLGPDRGQFF.

This clone turned up a few times. The chain uses TRBV30 and TRBJ1-2; no clear D. The CDR3 sequence is 12 residues long. CDR1 and CDR2 from the germline V gene are GTSNPN and SVGIG (reference sequence). The germline V and J ends were trimmed by 1 base and 4 bases, with 7 bases remaining between them. The CDR3 sequence: CAWSESIYGYTF. Written as DNA, the CDR3 is TGTGCCTGGAGTGAGTCGATCTATGGCTACACCTTC.

J is TRBJ1-1 and V is TRBV6-4; D is possibly TRBD1 (5 bases). V was pared by 0 bases and J by 13 bases, with 21 bases between. The CDR3 covers 15 residues. In germline, CDR1 is MRHNA, CDR2 SNTAGT. The CDR3 DNA is TGTGCCAGCAGTGACTCGGGGTCTACGTCCCCAAGGGGTTTCTTT. Its translation is CASSDSGSTSPRGFF.

This clone is a singleton in its sample. Other DNA sequences of this sample code for an identical CDR3. CDR3 in amino acids: CASRLQETQYF. The CDR3 DNA reads as TGTGCCAGCAGACTGCAAGAGACCCAGTACTTC. The chain combines TRBV5-6 with TRBJ2-5; D gene unclear. Trimming pared 5 bases from V and 2 bases from J, leaving 4 bases between. CDR1 SGHDT and CDR2 YYEEEE come from the germline V gene. The CDR3 contains 11 residues.

The V call is TRBV10-3, the J call TRBJ1-5, with TRBD1 matching over 9 bases. V shed 8 bases and J 4 bases; nucleotides not matched to a gene: 12. CDR1 is ENHRY and CDR2 is SYGVKD in the germline V gene. CDR3 length equals 16 residues. This CDR3 reads CAIEKHRGRSNQPQHF. For the CDR3, the DNA is TGTGCCATCGAGAAGCACAGGGGGCGCAGTAATCAGCCCCAGCATTTT.

This sequence joins TRBV19 and TRBJ2-1; D call uncertain. V was cut by 6 bases and J by 6 bases, with 12 bases left in between. The CDR3 runs 13 residues. The germline V gene has CDR1 LNHDA and CDR2 SQIVND (reference sequence). CDR3 nucleotides: TGTGCCAGTAGACGGGTCCCCTTCAATGAGCAGTTCTTC. Protein sequence: CASRRVPFNEQFF.

The rearrangement uses TRBV5-1 and TRBJ2-1; TRBD2 agrees at 7 bases. The CDR3 has 15 amino acids. Germline trimming cut 4 bases from V and 0 bases from J; bases unmatched to any gene: 4. Germline CDR1 is SGHRS and CDR2 is YFSETQ. DNA of the CDR3: TGCGCCAGCAGCCCTCTAGCGGCCTCCTACAATGAGCAGTTCTTC. It yields the protein CASSPLAASYNEQFF.

Turning to this clone: The sample has other DNA sequences that encode this CDR3 too. This chain joins TRBV6-5 and TRBJ1-6; D uncertain. Trimming removed 4 bases at V and 6 bases at J, with 4 bases between. The germline V gene has CDR1 MNHEY and CDR2 SVGAGI. The CDR3 covers 12 residues. The CDR3 is CASSLRNSPLHF. The CDR3 bases are TGTGCCAGCAGTTTGCGTAATTCACCCCTCCACTTT.

The chain carries TRBV6-1 and TRBJ2-7; the D gene is possibly TRBD1 (6 bases). Germline V gene sequence: CDR1 MNHNS, CDR2 SASEGT. The V gene lost 8 bases and the J gene lost 4 bases, with 15 bases spanning the gap. The CDR3 has 13 amino acids. CDR3 protein: CASDFGGQYEQYF. The CDR3 nucleotides are TGTGCCAGCGACTTCGGAGGACAGTACGAGCAGTACTTC.

The rearrangement joins TRBV21-1 to TRBJ1-3; the D segment call TRBD1 is taken from the table without a DNA check. TRBV21-1 is a pseudogene locus. The CDR3 sequence is 16 residues long. DNA of the CDR3: TGTGCCAGCAGCACTGGCGCGACAGGGGACGGAAACACCATATATTTT. It codes for CASSTGATGDGNTIYF.

V usage is TRBV7-9 and J usage is TRBJ2-3; D might be TRBD2 (6 bases). Trimming cost V 5 bases and J 2 bases, with 20 bases left between them. Germline loops: CDR1 SEHNR, CDR2 FQNEAQ (reference sequence). The CDR3 sequence is 17 residues long. The CDR3 is CASSQGGLERYTDTQYF. CDR3 nucleotides: TGTGCCAGCAGCCAAGGAGGGCTCGAGCGATACACAGATACGCAGTATTTT.

The chain combines TRBV6-6 with TRBJ2-4; D ambiguous. Trimming removed 8 bases from V and 2 bases from J, with 13 bases in between. Germline V lookup: CDR1 MNHNY, CDR2 SVGAGI (reference sequence). CDR3 length equals 14 residues. CDR3 in DNA: TGTGCCAGCGACTTAGGGCCACCCAAAAACATTCAGTACTTC. Translation: CASDLGPPKNIQYF.

The gene calls are TRBV9 and TRBJ1-2, with D possibly TRBD1 on 6 matching bases. CDR1 is SGDLS and CDR2 is YYNGEE in the germline V gene. This CDR3 comprises 17 residues. Deletions cut 4 bases from V and 6 bases from J, with 25 bases between. As DNA, the CDR3 is TGTGCCAGCAGCCCCACCGGCTCGGGGGCCACGCCTCATGGCTACACCTTC. As protein: CASSPTGSGATPHGYTF.

This rearrangement joins TRBV28 to TRBJ2-3, with a tentative D call TRBD2 (5 bases). The ends were cut back, 5 bases at V and 4 bases at J, with 16 bases in the middle. From germline, CDR1 is MDHEN and CDR2 SYDVKM. The CDR3 runs 15 residues. Here the CDR3 reads CASSPPGSGADTQYF. The CDR3 DNA sequence: TGTGCCAGCAGTCCCCCGGGGAGCGGAGCAGATACGCAGTATTTT.

The J gene is TRBJ2-6, the V gene TRBV30, with D hard to call. The CDR3 totals 12 residues. Deletions cut 7 bases from V and 5 bases from J, with 9 bases between. Germline V lookup: CDR1 GTSNPN, CDR2 SVGIG (reference sequence). The CDR3: CASSPRANVLTF. CDR3 bases: TGTGCCTCTTCTCCGAGGGCCAACGTCCTGACTTTC.

CDR3 loop: CASSSMTGSRHGYTF. In DNA form, the CDR3 reads TGTGCCAGCAGCTCGATGACAGGTTCGAGGCATGGCTACACCTTC. This rearrangement joins TRBV11-2 to TRBJ1-2, with D tentatively TRBD1 (6 bases). Trimming cost V 4 bases and J 6 bases, with 18 bases left between them. CDR3 length: 15 amino acids. CDR1 and CDR2 (germline): SGHAT, FQNNGV.

This chain connects TRBV4-1 to TRBJ1-2, with D maybe TRBD1 (6 bases). The CDR3 is made up of 15 amino acids. Trimming cost V 1 base and J 3 bases, with 12 bases left between them. Germline CDR1 MGHRA, CDR2 YSYEKL. CDR3 region: CASSQGLGGDYGYTF. DNA of the CDR3: TGCGCCAGCAGCCAAGGGCTAGGGGGAGACTATGGCTACACCTTC.